This T cell receptor (beta chain) was sequenced during a study of Ad26.COV2.S vaccination and SARS-CoV-2 variants. Study details: As a participant in COV1001, the donor was in the Ad26.COV2.S trial arm. By the intramuscular route, Ad26.COV2.S was given once, or twice 56 days apart.

Treatment reported: approximately 18 received Ad26.COV2.S at low or high dose, single or two shots; 5 received placebo; per-sample allocation not given. Sampling occurred on day 63 after the first vaccine or placebo injection. The length of the CDR3 is 12 residues. V lost 4 bases and J 10 bases, leaving 12 bases between the germline ends. From germline, CDR1 is SGDLS and CDR2 YYNGEE. Profiled with immunoSEQ multiplex PCR; TCRdb holds only in-frame clones, not every one. The data hold nearly 400,000 clones, with around nine tenths observed a single time. The specimen comprised peripheral blood, sampled in a trial of Ad26.COV2.S vaccine versus placebo. The chain has TRBV9 and TRBJ1-5, with TRBD1 as a possible D gene (6 bases). This clonotype originated in a person aged 18-60 years who received the Ad26.COV2.S COVID-19 vaccine or a placebo. The CDR3: CASSTETGPQHF. In DNA form, the CDR3 reads TGTGCCAGCAGCACTGAGACAGGCCCCCAGCATTTT.